This T cell receptor (beta chain) was sequenced in a study of T cells expressing NK-cell markers. The wider study: Within the sequenced cohort of eight donors, seven exhibited HCMV seropositivity and one was seronegative.

Reprocessing the 5' RACE reads, TCRdb reports a single entry for every CDR3 protein and omits DNA. This sample's table reports roughly 430,000 distinct CDR3 sequences. The CDR3 consists of 14 residues. The germline V gene has CDR1 DFQATT and CDR2 SNEGSKA (reference sequence). Sequencing was performed on blood T cells: a sorted CD56 or NKG2C T cell subset, CD4+ or CD8+ T cells, or bulk PBMC T cells (not recorded which). The TCR was taken from a woman between 18 and 75 years old in good health. The J gene is TRBJ2-3, the V gene TRBV20-1; as DNA is missing, the TRBD1 call by TCRdb cannot be tested. CDR3 amino acids: CSARSGGSRDTQYF.